This TCR beta chain is from a study of early stage breast cancer tumors. On the study more broadly: About 80% of the 16 invasive tumors were ER+, PR+ and HER2-. Samples were sequenced at approximately 9.5-fold average coverage. The ER+/PR+/HER2- tumors included seven or eight ductal and four lobular carcinomas.

CDR3 length equals 15 residues. V lost 4 bases, J lost 4 bases, and 10 bases stayed unmatched. CDR1 and CDR2 (germline): SGHRS, YFSETQ. Measured with immunoSEQ multiplex PCR; TCRdb has only the in-frame clones, and not every one. In the table there are fewer than 30,000 clones, around three quarters of which are singletons. This TCR derives from a person in their sixties or seventies with breast cancer. The source material was blood. The rearrangement links TRBV5-1 to TRBJ2-5; 7 bases are shared with TRBD1. CDR3 in amino acids: CASSVTGTVLETQYF. DNA of the CDR3: TGCGCCAGCAGCGTGACCGGGACAGTCCTAGAGACCCAGTACTTC.